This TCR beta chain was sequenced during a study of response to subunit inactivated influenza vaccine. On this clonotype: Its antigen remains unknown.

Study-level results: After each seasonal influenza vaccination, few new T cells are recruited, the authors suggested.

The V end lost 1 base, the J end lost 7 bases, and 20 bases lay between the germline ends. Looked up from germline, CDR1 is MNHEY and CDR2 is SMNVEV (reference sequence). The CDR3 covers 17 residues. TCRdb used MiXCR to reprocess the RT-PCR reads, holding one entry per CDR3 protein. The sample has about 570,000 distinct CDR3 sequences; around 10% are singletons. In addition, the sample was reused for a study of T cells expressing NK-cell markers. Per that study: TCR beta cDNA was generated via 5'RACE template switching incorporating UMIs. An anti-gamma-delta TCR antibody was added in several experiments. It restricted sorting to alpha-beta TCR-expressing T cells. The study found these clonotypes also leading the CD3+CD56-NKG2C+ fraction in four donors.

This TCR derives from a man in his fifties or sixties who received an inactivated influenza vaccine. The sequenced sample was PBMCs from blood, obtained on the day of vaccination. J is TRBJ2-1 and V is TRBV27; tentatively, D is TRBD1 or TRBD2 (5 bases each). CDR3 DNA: TGTGCCAGCAGTTTATATCCCTTATGGGGCGGGTCGAATGAGCAGTTCTTC. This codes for CASSLYPLWGGSNEQFF.